The 2 T cell receptor beta chains given below trace back to one sample, sequenced in a study of cytomegalovirus exposure and HLA in healthy donors. Primers included in the PCR were 60 Vbeta and 13 Jbeta primers. Measured with immunoSEQ multiplex PCR; TCRdb has only the in-frame clones, and not every one. The listing contains about 42,000 clones. The sample comprised PBMCs. These receptors were collected from a man aged 25-40 years in good health and CMV-seronegative.

CDR3 coding DNA: TGTGCCAGTAGTGCCGATCGGGACAGGGGGGCCTACGAGCAGTACTTC. Translation: CASSADRDRGAYEQYF. This rearrangement joins TRBV19 to TRBJ2-7; 11 bases match TRBD1. With V trimmed by 5 bases and J by 2 bases, 8 bases remained unmatched. Germline V CDR1 and CDR2: LNHDA, SQIVND (reference sequence). This CDR3 region has 16 residues.

This chain links TRBV18 with TRBJ2-1, with 8 nucleotides matching TRBD2. Germline loops: CDR1 KGHSH, CDR2 LQKENI. The junction had 8 bases not matched to a gene; V was cut back by 3 bases and J by 7 bases. This CDR3 has 15 residues. The CDR3 here is CASSPKAGVKNEQFF. DNA for the CDR3: TGTGCCAGCTCACCGAAAGCGGGAGTGAAAAATGAGCAGTTCTTC.